These 23 T cell receptor beta chains were all obtained from the same sample, sequenced in a study of OX40 agonist ivuxolimab in advanced cancers. TCRdb's copy holds only in-frame clones and misses some; the assay was immunoSEQ multiplex PCR. The sample yields under 50,000 clones, around 89% seen once. The source material was CD4+ or CD8+ T cells sorted from blood, sampled in a trial of the OX40 agonist ivuxolimab. Source of these receptors: an adult with an advanced solid tumor such as melanoma, head and neck, liver or kidney cancer.

This chain uses TRBV7-9 with TRBJ1-4; D unresolved. The CDR3 is 12 amino acids. Germline V lookup: CDR1 SEHNR, CDR2 FQNEAQ (reference sequence). Trimming left V 5 bases short and J 5 bases short, with 6 bases between. The CDR3 loop reads CASSPQNEKLFF. CDR3 sequence (DNA): TGTGCCAGCAGCCCCCAAAATGAAAAACTGTTTTTT.

This rearrangement joins TRBV7-9 to TRBJ1-2, with 9 bases aligning to TRBD1. The V segment lost 5 bases and the J segment 4 bases; nucleotides outside the gene matches: 5. Germline CDR1 SEHNR, CDR2 FQNEAQ (reference sequence). The CDR3 has 14 residues. For the CDR3, the DNA is TGTGCCAGCAGCCAGGGGACAGGGAGCTATGGCTACACCTTC. It codes for CASSQGTGSYGYTF.

This chain uses TRBV5-6 with TRBJ2-7, with D unclear. In germline, CDR1 is SGHDT, CDR2 YYEEEE. V dropped 4 bases and J dropped 4 bases, with 15 bases sitting between them. CDR3 length: 14 residues. The CDR3 loop is CASSPESNPYEQYF. The CDR3 DNA reads TGTGCCAGCAGCCCCGAGTCTAATCCGTACGAGCAGTACTTC. Together with reference TRBV5-6 and TRBJ2-7, the CDR3 gives the full variable domain: DAGVTQSPTHLIKTRGQQVTLRCSPKSGHDTVSWYQQALGQGPQFIFQYYEEEERQRGNFPDRFSGHQFPNYSSELNVNALLLGDSALYLCASSPESNPYEQYFGPGTRLTVT.

The CDR3 DNA reads TGTGCCAGCAGCTCCCGTGCATCGCCAGGGTCCACCTACGAGCAGTACTTC. It is translated as CASSSRASPGSTYEQYF. The chain carries TRBV12-1 and TRBJ2-7; TRBD1 is the table's D call, not checked against the DNA. TRBV12-1 is tagged as a pseudogene. The CDR3 has 17 residues.

The chain combines TRBV13 with TRBJ2-2, with a tentative D call TRBD1 (5 bases). The V and J ends lost 1 base and 4 bases respectively, with 13 bases between them. The CDR3 contains 16 residues. CDR1 is PRHDT, CDR2 FYEKMQ, per germline (reference sequence). The CDR3 DNA is TGTGCCAGCAGCTTAGAACAGGCAAAGTTCACCGGGGAGCTGTTTTTT. As protein: CASSLEQAKFTGELFF.

V gene TRBV12-5 combines with J gene TRBJ2-3; 11 bases align to TRBD2. The germline V gene encodes CDR1 LGHNT and CDR2 FRNRAP. The V and J ends lost 7 bases and 7 bases, in that order; junction bases with no gene match: 13. This CDR3 region has 16 residues. This chain's CDR3 is CASAKASGGLSYTQYF. DNA for the CDR3: TGTGCTAGTGCCAAGGCTAGCGGGGGGCTTTCCTATACGCAGTATTTT.

V usage is TRBV11-2 and J usage is TRBJ2-3, with 8 bases lining up with TRBD2. This CDR3 comprises 14 residues. Germline CDR1 is SGHAT and CDR2 is FQNNGV. V gave up 5 bases and J gave up 0 bases; unmatched junction bases: 1. CDR3 in DNA: TGTGCCAGCAGCATAGCGGGAAGCACAGATACGCAGTATTTT. As protein: CASSIAGSTDTQYF.

The chain uses TRBV4-1 and TRBJ2-7; 7 bases are a match to TRBD1. V gave up 2 bases and J gave up 5 bases; unmatched junction bases: 12. The CDR3 runs to 16 residues. Germline CDR1 and CDR2: MGHRA and YSYEKL. The CDR3 DNA follows: TGCGCCAGCAGCCAATCCCACAGGGGTTCAAGGAACGAGCAGTACTTC. The encoded protein is CASSQSHRGSRNEQYF.

The V and J genes are TRBV7-9 and TRBJ2-2; TRBD2 aligns across 7 bases. Germline CDR1 and CDR2: SEHNR and FQNEAQ (reference sequence). V lost 5 bases and J lost 2; bases outside the gene matches: 8. The CDR3 sequence is 16 residues long. Written as DNA, the CDR3 is TGTGCCAGCAGCGCGGGGGAACTATTCAACACCGGGGAGCTGTTTTTT. This gives the protein CASSAGELFNTGELFF. Variable domain in full (rest from reference TRBV7-9 and TRBJ2-2): DTGVSQNPRHKITKRGQNVTFRCDPISEHNRLYWYRQTLGQGPEFLTYFQNEAQLEKSRLLSDRFSAERPKGSFSTLEIQRTEQGDSAMYLCASSAGELFNTGELFFGEGSRLTVL.

V gene TRBV6-1 combines with J gene TRBJ2-3; D gene unclear. In germline, CDR1 is MNHNS, CDR2 SASEGT. The V end lost 3 bases, the J end lost 4 bases, and 14 bases lay between the germline ends. CDR3 length: 15 amino acids. CDR3 loop: CASSEWRGVPDTQYF. CDR3 nucleotides: TGTGCCAGCAGTGAGTGGCGTGGTGTGCCAGATACGCAGTATTTT.

DNA of the CDR3: TGTGCCAGCGGGGACTGGGACAGGGGGTACGAGCAGTACTTC. It codes for CASGDWDRGYEQYF. J is TRBJ2-7 and V is TRBV2, with 11 bases fitting TRBD1. The CDR3 sequence is 14 residues long. CDR1 and CDR2 (germline): SNHLY, FYNNEI. V lost 8 bases, J lost 4 bases, and 7 bases stayed unmatched.

Only one count was recorded for this clone. This chain joins TRBV6-1 and TRBJ2-7; no clear D. Germline V gives CDR1 MNHNS, CDR2 SASEGT. CDR3 size: 12 residues. The V and J ends lost 2 bases and 5 bases respectively, with 7 bases between them. CDR3 bases: TGTGCCAGCAGTGAATTTATCCACGAGCAGTACTTC. Amino acids: CASSEFIHEQYF.

V usage is TRBV4-1 and J usage is TRBJ2-1; D gene ambiguous. The CDR3 is 12 residues long. The germline gives CDR1 MGHRA, CDR2 YSYEKL. V lost 6 bases and J 7 bases, leaving 10 bases between the germline ends. CDR3 sequence: CASSGRSNEQFF. For the CDR3, the DNA is TGCGCCAGCAGTGGGCGTTCGAATGAGCAGTTCTTC.

This sequence joins TRBV7-9 and TRBJ2-1, with 7 bases that match TRBD2. The germline V gene encodes CDR1 SEHNR and CDR2 FQNEAQ (reference sequence). V lost 8 bases to trimming and J lost 6 bases; unmatched junction nucleotides: 7. CDR3 size: 13 residues. In nucleotides, the CDR3 is TGTGCCAGCCGGCCACTAGCGATCAATGAGCAGTTCTTC. As protein: CASRPLAINEQFF.

A few counts support this clone. The CDR3 loop reads CASSVERMNTEAFF. CDR3 coding DNA: TGTGCCAGCAGCGTAGAGCGGATGAACACTGAAGCTTTCTTT. V gene TRBV9 combines with J gene TRBJ1-1, with D uncertain. This CDR3 comprises 14 residues. V was cut by 0 bases and J by 0 bases, with 6 bases left in between. Per the germline V gene, CDR1 is SGDLS and CDR2 is YYNGEE. Using reference TRBV9 and TRBJ1-1 for the parts outside the CDR3, the full variable domain is DSGVTQTPKHLITATGQRVTLRCSPRSGDLSVYWYQQSLDQGLQFLIQYYNGEERAKGNILERFSAQQFPDLHSELNLSSLELGDSALYFCASSVERMNTEAFFGQGTRLTVV.

This clone was counted only a few times. The chain has TRBV5-6 and TRBJ1-2, with D possibly matching TRBD1 (5 bases). Trimming stripped 6 bases from V and 4 bases from J, with 13 bases between. The germline V gene has CDR1 SGHDT and CDR2 YYEEEE. This CDR3 is built from 13 residues. CDR3 amino acids: CASISQDTYGYTF. In nucleotides, the CDR3 is TGTGCCAGCATCTCACAGGATACCTATGGCTACACCTTC.

The chain recombines TRBV5-6 with TRBJ2-7; 7 bases align to TRBD1. The CDR3 covers 14 residues. Germline loops: CDR1 SGHDT, CDR2 YYEEEE. The ends lost 4 bases at V and 0 bases at J; junction bases unmatched: 4. The CDR3 sequence is CASSLGQVSYEQYF. The CDR3 DNA sequence: TGTGCCAGCAGCCTAGGACAGGTCTCCTACGAGCAGTACTTC.

In this sample, this clone turned up once. The V and J genes are TRBV7-9 and TRBJ2-7; D gene unclear. Germline values: CDR1 SEHNR, CDR2 FQNEAQ (reference sequence). CDR3 size: 12 residues. The ends were cut back, 3 bases at V and 0 bases at J, with 3 bases in the middle. The CDR3 bases are TGTGCCAGCAGCTTTAGCTCCTACGAGCAGTACTTC. Its protein product is CASSFSSYEQYF. The full variable domain, in which reference TRBV7-9 and TRBJ2-7 provide the parts outside the CDR3, is DTGVSQNPRHKITKRGQNVTFRCDPISEHNRLYWYRQTLGQGPEFLTYFQNEAQLEKSRLLSDRFSAERPKGSFSTLEIQRTEQGDSAMYLCASSFSSYEQYFGPGTRLTVT.

The rearrangement links TRBV15 to TRBJ1-5; no firm D call. V was trimmed by 0 bases and J by 0 bases, leaving 12 bases between them. The CDR3 runs 17 residues. Germline lookup yields CDR1 LNHNV and CDR2 YYDKDF (reference sequence). CDR3 amino acids: CATSRDEGLYSNQPQHF. The CDR3 DNA is TGTGCCACCAGCAGAGATGAAGGGCTCTATAGCAATCAGCCCCAGCATTTT.

The rearrangement links TRBV28 to TRBJ2-7, with D maybe TRBD1 (6 bases). V lost 6 bases to trimming and J lost 4 bases, with 19 bases between them. There are 15 residues in the CDR3. Germline CDR1 is MDHEN and CDR2 is SYDVKM. The CDR3: CASSLPTGLAYEQYF. As DNA, the CDR3 is TGTGCCAGCAGCCTCCCGACAGGCCTAGCATACGAGCAGTACTTC.

The V gene is TRBV9, the J gene TRBJ2-7; TRBD2 agrees at 8 bases. The CDR3 consists of 16 residues. Germline CDR1 SGDLS, CDR2 YYNGEE. Trimming removed 3 bases from V and 4 bases from J; junction bases left unmatched: 12. This chain's CDR3 is CASSAGLTGGQYEQYF. Written as DNA, the CDR3 is TGTGCCAGCAGCGCCGGTCTCACGGGGGGGCAGTACGAGCAGTACTTC. Combining the CDR3 with reference TRBV9 and TRBJ2-7 gives the whole variable domain DSGVTQTPKHLITATGQRVTLRCSPRSGDLSVYWYQQSLDQGLQFLIQYYNGEERAKGNILERFSAQQFPDLHSELNLSSLELGDSALYFCASSAGLTGGQYEQYFGPGTRLTVT.

The V call is TRBV27, the J call TRBJ1-4; a weak D match, TRBD1 (6 bases). Trimming removed 5 bases from V and 0 bases from J, with 13 bases in between. CDR3 length: 16 residues. Germline CDR1 is MNHEY and CDR2 is SMNVEV (reference sequence). The CDR3 protein is CASSADRVATNEKLFF. The CDR3 nucleotides read TGTGCCAGCAGTGCGGACAGAGTCGCAACTAATGAAAAACTGTTTTTT.

The rearrangement joins TRBV27 to TRBJ2-7, with a weak D call TRBD2 (5 bases). The CDR3 extends over 13 amino acids. From germline, CDR1 is MNHEY and CDR2 SMNVEV (reference sequence). Deletions cut 2 bases from V and 2 bases from J, with 7 bases between. CDR3 protein: CASSLSGAYEQYF. CDR3 in DNA: TGTGCCAGCAGTTTAAGCGGAGCCTACGAGCAGTACTTC.